This T cell receptor beta chain came from a study of somatic mutations in cytotoxic T cells in rheumatoid arthritis. Data came from immunoSEQ multiplex PCR; TCRdb stores just in-frame clones and leaves some out. The sample shows approximately 21,000 clones, more than 80% of them seen only once. This CDR3 comprises 14 residues. V gene TRBV12-2 combines with J gene TRBJ2-7; TRBD1 is the table's D call, not checked against the DNA. TRBV12-2 is a pseudogene segment. Sequencing used CD8+ T cells sorted from blood. This TCR was recovered from an adult with rheumatoid arthritis. The CDR3 region has the DNA TGTGCAAGTCGCGCCAGAACAGGGGGCTACGAGCAGTACTTC. Translating it yields CASRARTGGYEQYF.